The next 8 T cell receptor beta chains were all read from a single sample in a study of control samples from healthy donors and cancer patients. Some clones are missing from TCRdb's copy, which holds only in-frame ones; the method was immunoSEQ multiplex PCR. The sample includes 45,000 to 70,000 clones, about 91% of them seen just once. Material for sequencing was PBMCs. These receptors came from a man aged 25-40 years with colorectal cancer.

DNA for the CDR3: TGTGCCAGCAGCTTAGCAGGGGCCGGGGAGCTGTTTTTT. Its protein is CASSLAGAGELFF. V and J are TRBV11-2 and TRBJ2-2, with D maybe TRBD1 (6 bases). The germline V and J ends were trimmed by 1 base and 6 bases, with 6 bases remaining between them. CDR3 size: 13 residues. Germline values: CDR1 SGHAT, CDR2 FQNNGV.

This rearrangement joins TRBV20-1 to TRBJ2-1, with 11 bases matching TRBD2. J gave up 7 bases and V 3 bases, and 11 bases lay outside the gene matches. Looked up from germline, CDR1 is DFQATT and CDR2 is SNEGSKA (reference sequence). The CDR3 has 16 residues. CDR3 nucleotides: TGCAGTGCTAGTTCGGCTAGCGGGGGGCCGTGGAATGAGCAGTTCTTC. Translation: CSASSASGGPWNEQFF.

V gene TRBV4-2 combines with J gene TRBJ1-2; TRBD1 is a possible D gene (5 bases). CDR3 length: 13 amino acids. Germline V gives CDR1 LGHNA, CDR2 YNFKEQ. Trimming took 0 bases from V and 5 from J, leaving 7 bases between them. The CDR3, as DNA: TGTGCCAGCAGCCAAGATGAGGGGTATGGCTACACCTTC. Its protein is CASSQDEGYGYTF.

This chain uses TRBV10-3 with TRBJ2-7; D may be TRBD1 or TRBD2 (5 bases each). The germline V and J ends were trimmed by 3 bases and 0 bases, with 21 bases remaining between them. The CDR3 covers 18 residues. Germline V gene lookup returns CDR1 ENHRY and CDR2 SYGVKD. CDR3 in DNA: TGTGCCATCAGTGAACCTAGGGGAGACGCAGGAGGCTCCTACGAGCAGTACTTC. Protein product: CAISEPRGDAGGSYEQYF.

V gene TRBV7-9 combines with J gene TRBJ1-5; 7 positions match TRBD1. The germline V gene encodes CDR1 SEHNR and CDR2 FQNEAQ (reference sequence). The CDR3 covers 17 residues. J lost 5 bases, V lost 5 bases, and 15 bases had no gene match. The CDR3 reads CASSADRDSLFDQPQHF. The CDR3 DNA follows: TGTGCCAGCAGCGCCGACCGGGACAGCCTATTTGATCAGCCCCAGCATTTT. The variable domain in full, with the rest retrieved from reference TRBV7-9 and TRBJ1-5, is DTGVSQNPRHKITKRGQNVTFRCDPISEHNRLYWYRQTLGQGPEFLTYFQNEAQLEKSRLLSDRFSAERPKGSFSTLEIQRTEQGDSAMYLCASSADRDSLFDQPQHFGDGTRLSIL.

V gene TRBV2 combines with J gene TRBJ2-6; D unresolved. The CDR3 loop spans 14 amino acids. Germline V gives CDR1 SNHLY, CDR2 FYNNEI. Trimming pared 4 bases from V and 4 bases from J, leaving 8 bases between. CDR3 coding DNA: TGTGCCAGCAGTGTACGGGTCGGGGCCAACGTCCTGACTTTC. It translates to CASSVRVGANVLTF.

The rearrangement joins TRBV27 to TRBJ2-1; 8 bases agree with TRBD2. The CDR3 is 13 residues long. CDR1 MNHEY and CDR2 SMNVEV come from the germline V gene (reference sequence). Losses at the gene ends were 6 bases for V and 6 bases for J; bases not matched to a gene: 4. The CDR3 DNA reads TGTGCCAGCAGGGGGGCGGGGGGCAATGAGCAGTTCTTC. This codes for CASRGAGGNEQFF.

V gene TRBV25-1 combines with J gene TRBJ2-4; D is perhaps TRBD2 (7 bases). V lost 4 bases and J 9 bases, leaving 16 bases between the germline ends. The CDR3 spans 14 residues. CDR1 is MGHDK and CDR2 is SYGVNS in the germline V gene. CDR3 residues: CASSAPGAGAIQYF. The CDR3 nucleotides are TGTGCCAGCAGTGCCCCGGGGGCGGGGGCCATTCAGTACTTC.